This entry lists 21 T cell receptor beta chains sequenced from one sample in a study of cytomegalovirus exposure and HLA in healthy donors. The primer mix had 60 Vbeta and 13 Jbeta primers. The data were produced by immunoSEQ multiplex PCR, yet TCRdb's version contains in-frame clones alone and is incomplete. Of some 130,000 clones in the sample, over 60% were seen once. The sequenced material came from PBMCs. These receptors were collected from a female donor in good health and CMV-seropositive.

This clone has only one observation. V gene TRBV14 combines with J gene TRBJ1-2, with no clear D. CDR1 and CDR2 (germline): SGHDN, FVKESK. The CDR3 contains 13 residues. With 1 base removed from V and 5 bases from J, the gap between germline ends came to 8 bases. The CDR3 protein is CASSQALFYGYTF. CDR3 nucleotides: TGTGCCAGCAGCCAAGCGTTGTTTTATGGCTACACCTTC.

This CDR3 reads CASSPIPGTGNSGELFF. The CDR3 nucleotides read TGTGCCAGCAGCCCGATCCCCGGGACAGGGAATTCAGGGGAGCTGTTTTTT. The rearrangement uses TRBV16 and TRBJ2-2, with 9 positions matching TRBD1. Germline-derived CDR1 and CDR2 are KGHSY and FQNENV. The CDR3 has 17 amino acids. Trimming at V came to 4 bases and at J to 8 bases, leaving 14 bases not matched to a gene.

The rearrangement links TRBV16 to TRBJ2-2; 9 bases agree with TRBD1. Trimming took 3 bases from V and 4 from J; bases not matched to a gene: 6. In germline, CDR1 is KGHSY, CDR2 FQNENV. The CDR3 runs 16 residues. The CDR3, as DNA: TGTGCCAGCAGCCAGCGGACAGGGGCGCTCACCGGGGAGCTGTTTTTT. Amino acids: CASSQRTGALTGELFF.

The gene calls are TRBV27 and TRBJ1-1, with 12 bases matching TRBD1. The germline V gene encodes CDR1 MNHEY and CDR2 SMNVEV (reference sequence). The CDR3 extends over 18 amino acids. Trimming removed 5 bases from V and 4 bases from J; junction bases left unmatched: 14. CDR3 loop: CASSLIIPGTGGGTEAFF. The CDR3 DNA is TGTGCCAGCAGTCTAATCATCCCCGGGACAGGGGGCGGCACTGAAGCTTTCTTT.

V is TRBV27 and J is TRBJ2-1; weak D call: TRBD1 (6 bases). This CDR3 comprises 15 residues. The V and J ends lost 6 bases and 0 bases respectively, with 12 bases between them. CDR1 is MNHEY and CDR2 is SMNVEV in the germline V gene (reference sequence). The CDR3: CASSTLRGSYNEQFF. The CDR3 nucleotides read TGTGCCAGCAGCACCCTCAGGGGCTCCTACAATGAGCAGTTCTTC.

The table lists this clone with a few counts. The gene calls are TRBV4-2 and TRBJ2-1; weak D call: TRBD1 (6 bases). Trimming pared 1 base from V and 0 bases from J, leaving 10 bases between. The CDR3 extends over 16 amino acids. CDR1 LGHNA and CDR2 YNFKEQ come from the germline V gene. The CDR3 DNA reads TGTGCCAGCAGCCAAGTTGGGGGCAGCTCCTACAATGAGCAGTTCTTC. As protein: CASSQVGGSSYNEQFF.

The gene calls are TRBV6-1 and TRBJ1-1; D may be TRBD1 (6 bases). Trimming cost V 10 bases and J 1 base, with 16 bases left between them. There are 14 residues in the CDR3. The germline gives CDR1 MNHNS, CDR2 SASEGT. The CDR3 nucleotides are TGTGCCACGGGTTATGTACAGGGGAACACTGAAGCTTTCTTT. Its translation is CATGYVQGNTEAFF.

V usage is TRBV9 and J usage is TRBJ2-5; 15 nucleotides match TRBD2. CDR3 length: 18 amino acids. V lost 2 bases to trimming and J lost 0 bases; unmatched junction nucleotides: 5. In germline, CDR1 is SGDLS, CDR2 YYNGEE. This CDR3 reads CASSVGTSGGMYQETQYF. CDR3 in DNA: TGTGCCAGCAGCGTTGGGACTAGCGGGGGGATGTACCAAGAGACCCAGTACTTC.

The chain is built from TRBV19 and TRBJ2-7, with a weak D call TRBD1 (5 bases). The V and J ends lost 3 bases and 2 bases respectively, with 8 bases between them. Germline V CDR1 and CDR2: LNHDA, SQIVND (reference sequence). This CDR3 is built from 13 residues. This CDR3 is CASSIRDTYEQYF. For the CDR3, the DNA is TGTGCCAGTAGTATCAGGGATACCTACGAGCAGTACTTC.

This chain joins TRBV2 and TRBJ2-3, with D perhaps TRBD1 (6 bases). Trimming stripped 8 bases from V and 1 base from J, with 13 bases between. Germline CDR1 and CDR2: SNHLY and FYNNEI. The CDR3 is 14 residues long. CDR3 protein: CASFSRGRTDTQYF. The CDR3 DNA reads TGTGCCAGCTTCAGCAGGGGACGCACAGATACGCAGTATTTT.

The CDR3 bases are TGTGCCACCAGCAGAGAACAGGGATACGGTGGCTACACCTTC. It codes for CATSREQGYGGYTF. The chain uses TRBV15 and TRBJ1-2; tentative D call: TRBD1 (6 bases). Germline V gene lookup returns CDR1 LNHNV and CDR2 YYDKDF (reference sequence). The CDR3 totals 14 residues. V gave up 0 bases and J gave up 7 bases, with 12 bases separating them.

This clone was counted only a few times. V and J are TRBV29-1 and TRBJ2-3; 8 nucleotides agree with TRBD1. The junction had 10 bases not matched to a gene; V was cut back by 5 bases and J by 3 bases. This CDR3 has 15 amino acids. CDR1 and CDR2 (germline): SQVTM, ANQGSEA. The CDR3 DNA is TGCAGCGTTCTGGACAGGGAATGGAAAACAGATACGCAGTATTTT. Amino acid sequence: CSVLDREWKTDTQYF.

In nucleotides, the CDR3 is TGTGCCAGCAGCCTAAAGCGGTCCCGGACTAGCGGGGGGGCCTTGCACATTCAGTACTTC. Encoded protein: CASSLKRSRTSGGALHIQYF. V is TRBV7-8 and J is TRBJ2-4; 15 nucleotides match TRBD2. CDR3 size: 20 residues. Germline assignment: CDR1 SGHVS and CDR2 FQNEAQ. V shed 5 bases and J 8 bases; nucleotides not matched to a gene: 19.

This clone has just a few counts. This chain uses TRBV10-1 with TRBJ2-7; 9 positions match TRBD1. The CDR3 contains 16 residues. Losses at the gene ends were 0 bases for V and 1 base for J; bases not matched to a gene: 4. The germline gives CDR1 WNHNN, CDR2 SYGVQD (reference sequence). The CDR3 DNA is TGCGCCAGCAGTGAGTCTTCGGGACAGGGATCCTACGAGCAGTACTTC. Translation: CASSESSGQGSYEQYF.

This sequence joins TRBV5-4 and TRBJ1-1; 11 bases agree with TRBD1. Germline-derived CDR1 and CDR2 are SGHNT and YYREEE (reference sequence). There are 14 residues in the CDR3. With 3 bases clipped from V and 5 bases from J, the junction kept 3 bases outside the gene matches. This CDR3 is CASSSGQGATEAFF. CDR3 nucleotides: TGTGCCAGCAGCTCAGGACAGGGGGCGACTGAAGCTTTCTTT.

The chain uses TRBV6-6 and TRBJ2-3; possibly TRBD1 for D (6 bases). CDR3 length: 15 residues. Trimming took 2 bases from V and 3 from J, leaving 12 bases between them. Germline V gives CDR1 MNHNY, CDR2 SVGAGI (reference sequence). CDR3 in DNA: TGTGCCAGCAGTTACAGGGGGAGAAATACAGATACGCAGTATTTT. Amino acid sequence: CASSYRGRNTDTQYF.

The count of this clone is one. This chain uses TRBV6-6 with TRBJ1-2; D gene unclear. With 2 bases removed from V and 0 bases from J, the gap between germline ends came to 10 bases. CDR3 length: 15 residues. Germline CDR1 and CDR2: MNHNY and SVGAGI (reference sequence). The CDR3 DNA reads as TGTGCCAGCAGTTACGGCAGGCGCGCTAACTATGGCTACACCTTC. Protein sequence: CASSYGRRANYGYTF.

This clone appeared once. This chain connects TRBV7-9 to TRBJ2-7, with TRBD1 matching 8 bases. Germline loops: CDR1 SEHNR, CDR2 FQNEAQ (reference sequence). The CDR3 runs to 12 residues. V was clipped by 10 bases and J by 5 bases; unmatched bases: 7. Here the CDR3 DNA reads TGTGCCATGACAGGGGAAGCAGACGAGCAGTACTTC. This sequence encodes CAMTGEADEQYF.

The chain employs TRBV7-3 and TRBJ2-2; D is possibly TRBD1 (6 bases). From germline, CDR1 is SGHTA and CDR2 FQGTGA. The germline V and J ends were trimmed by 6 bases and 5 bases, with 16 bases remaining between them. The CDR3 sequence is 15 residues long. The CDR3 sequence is CASSFLSRGTGELFF. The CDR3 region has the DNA TGTGCCAGCAGTTTTCTCTCCAGGGGAACCGGGGAGCTGTTTTTT.

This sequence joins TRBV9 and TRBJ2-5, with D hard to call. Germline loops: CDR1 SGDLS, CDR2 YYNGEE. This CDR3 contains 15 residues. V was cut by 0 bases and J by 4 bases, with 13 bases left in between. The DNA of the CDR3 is TGTGCCAGCAGCGTAGTACCGGGTCTGGGAGAGACCCAGTACTTC. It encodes CASSVVPGLGETQYF.

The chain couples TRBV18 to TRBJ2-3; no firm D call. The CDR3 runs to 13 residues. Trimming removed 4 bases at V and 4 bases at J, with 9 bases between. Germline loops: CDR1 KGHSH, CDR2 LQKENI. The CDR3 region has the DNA TGTGCCAGCTCACAGCAGGTGTCAGATACGCAGTATTTT. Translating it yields CASSQQVSDTQYF.